This T cell receptor (beta chain) was identified during a study of T-cell memory formation after mild COVID-19. TCRdb used MiXCR to reprocess the 5' RACE reads, holding one entry per CDR3 protein. The table records around 430,000 distinct CDR3 sequences, about 16% of them present only once. Specimen: PBMCs or a T cell subset sorted from them (not recorded which). This receptor was identified in a man younger than 35 who had mild COVID-19 (a few samples of this study predate the infection). Cell type and time point are not known.

The CDR3 sequence: CASSLSSGGQPQHF. The CDR3 DNA follows: TGCGCCAGCAGCTTATCTTCTGGGGGGCAGCCCCAGCATTTT. This rearrangement joins TRBV5-1 to TRBJ1-5; D possibly corresponds to TRBD1 (5 bases). The CDR3 has 14 amino acids. Trimming stripped 2 bases from V and 7 bases from J, with 13 bases between. The germline V gene has CDR1 SGHRS and CDR2 YFSETQ.